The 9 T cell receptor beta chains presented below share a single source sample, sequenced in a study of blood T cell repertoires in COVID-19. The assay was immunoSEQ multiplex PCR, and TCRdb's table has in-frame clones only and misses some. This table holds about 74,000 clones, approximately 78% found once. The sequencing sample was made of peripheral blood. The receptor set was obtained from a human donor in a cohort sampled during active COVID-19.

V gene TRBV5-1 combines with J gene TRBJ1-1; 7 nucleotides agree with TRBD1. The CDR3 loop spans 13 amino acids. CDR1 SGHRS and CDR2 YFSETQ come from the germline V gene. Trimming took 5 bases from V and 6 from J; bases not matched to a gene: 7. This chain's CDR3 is CASSNTGVAEAFF. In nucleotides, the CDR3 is TGCGCCAGCAGTAACACAGGGGTTGCTGAAGCTTTCTTT.

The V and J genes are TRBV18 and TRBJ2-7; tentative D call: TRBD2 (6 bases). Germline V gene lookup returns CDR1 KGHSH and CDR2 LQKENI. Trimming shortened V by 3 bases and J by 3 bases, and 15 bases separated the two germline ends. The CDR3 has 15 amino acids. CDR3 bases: TGTGCCAGCTCACCGGGGGGAAACGGGGGCTACGAGCAGTACTTC. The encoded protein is CASSPGGNGGYEQYF.

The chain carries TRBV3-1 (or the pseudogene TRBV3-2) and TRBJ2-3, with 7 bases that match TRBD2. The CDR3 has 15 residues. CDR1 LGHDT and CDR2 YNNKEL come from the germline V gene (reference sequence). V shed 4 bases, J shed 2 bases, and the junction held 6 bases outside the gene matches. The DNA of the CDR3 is TGTGCCAGCAGCCCTCAGGCGGGAGACACAGATACGCAGTATTTT. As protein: CASSPQAGDTDTQYF.

CDR3 sequence reads: CASSSPRQGAQYEQYF. The CDR3 nucleotides read TGTGCCAGCAGTTCGCCCCGACAGGGGGCGCAGTACGAGCAGTACTTC. The gene calls are TRBV28 and TRBJ2-7, with 10 bases identical to TRBD1. The V and J ends lost 4 bases and 4 bases, in that order; junction bases with no gene match: 10. Germline V gene data show CDR1 as MDHEN and CDR2 as SYDVKM. The CDR3 runs 16 residues.

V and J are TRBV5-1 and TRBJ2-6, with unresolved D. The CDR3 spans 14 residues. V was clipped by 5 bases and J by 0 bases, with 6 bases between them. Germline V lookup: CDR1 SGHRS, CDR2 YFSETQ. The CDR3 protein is CASSQASGANVLTF. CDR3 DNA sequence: TGCGCCAGCAGTCAGGCCTCTGGGGCCAACGTCCTGACTTTC.

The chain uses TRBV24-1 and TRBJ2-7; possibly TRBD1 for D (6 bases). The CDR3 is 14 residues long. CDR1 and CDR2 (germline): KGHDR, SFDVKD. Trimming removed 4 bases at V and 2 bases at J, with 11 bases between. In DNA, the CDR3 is TGTGCCACCAGTGAGTCGGGACAAGCCTACGAGCAGTACTTC. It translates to CATSESGQAYEQYF.

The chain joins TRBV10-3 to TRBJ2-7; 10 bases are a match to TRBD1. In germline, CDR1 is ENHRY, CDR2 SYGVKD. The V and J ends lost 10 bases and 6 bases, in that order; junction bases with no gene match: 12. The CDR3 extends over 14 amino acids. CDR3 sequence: CATAPGQGEFEQYF. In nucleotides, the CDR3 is TGTGCCACCGCCCCCGGACAGGGGGAATTCGAGCAGTACTTC.

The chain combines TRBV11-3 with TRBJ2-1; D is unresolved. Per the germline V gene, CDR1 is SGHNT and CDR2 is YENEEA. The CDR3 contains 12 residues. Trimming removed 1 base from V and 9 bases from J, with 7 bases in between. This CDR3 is CASSLGSTEQFF. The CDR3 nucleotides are TGTGCCAGCAGCTTAGGATCTACTGAGCAGTTCTTC.

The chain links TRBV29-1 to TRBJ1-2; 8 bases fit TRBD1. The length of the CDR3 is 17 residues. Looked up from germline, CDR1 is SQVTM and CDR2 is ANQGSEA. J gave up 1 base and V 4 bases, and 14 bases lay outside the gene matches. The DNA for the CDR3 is TGCAGCGTTGGTATCGTGGGGACAGGCAGATTTAACTATGGCTACACCTTC. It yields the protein CSVGIVGTGRFNYGYTF.